Shown below are 14 T cell receptor beta chains from a single sample sequenced in a study of control samples from healthy donors and cancer patients. Profiling relied on immunoSEQ multiplex PCR, and the TCRdb table lists in-frame clones only, not all of them. The sample contains some 200,000 clones, 90% to 95% of which appear only once. Specimen: blood. The receptors derive from a woman under 40 in good health.

The chain joins TRBV19 to TRBJ1-2; TRBD1 agrees at 9 bases. CDR3 length equals 12 residues. V gave up 6 bases and J gave up 6 bases; unmatched junction bases: 2. From germline, CDR1 is LNHDA and CDR2 SQIVND (reference sequence). The CDR3 is CASRDRGNGYTF. The CDR3 nucleotides read TGTGCCAGTAGGGACAGGGGCAATGGCTACACCTTC.

This chain links TRBV7-6 with TRBJ2-6; TRBD1 is a possible D gene (6 bases). The ends were cut back, 3 bases at V and 2 bases at J, with 8 bases in the middle. Looked up from germline, CDR1 is SGHVS and CDR2 is FNYEAQ. There are 15 residues in the CDR3. The CDR3 region has the DNA TGTGCCAGCAGCTTCACAGGGCCTGGGGCCAACGTCCTGACTTTC. It is translated as CASSFTGPGANVLTF.

This rearrangement joins TRBV11-2 to TRBJ2-5; a weak D match, TRBD1 (6 bases). The germline gives CDR1 SGHAT, CDR2 FQNNGV. The CDR3 is 12 amino acids. The V end lost 4 bases, the J end lost 3 bases, and 6 bases lay between the germline ends. The CDR3 DNA reads TGTGCCAGCAGCTGGACAGAAGAGACCCAGTACTTC. This gives the protein CASSWTEETQYF.

The table lists this clone with a count of one. The J gene is TRBJ2-7, the V gene TRBV6-6, with 11 bases identical to TRBD1. J gave up 4 bases and V 6 bases, and 5 bases lay outside the gene matches. Germline V lookup: CDR1 MNHNY, CDR2 SVGAGI (reference sequence). The CDR3 length is 14 residues. This CDR3 is CASSPGQGAYEQYF. The DNA of the CDR3 is TGTGCCAGCAGCCCCGGACAGGGGGCTTACGAGCAGTACTTC.

This rearrangement joins TRBV28 to TRBJ1-1; D unclear. Germline CDR1 is MDHEN and CDR2 is SYDVKM. Trimming took 4 bases from V and 7 from J, leaving 10 bases between them. CDR3 length equals 12 residues. CDR3 residues: CASSWGGSEAFF. As DNA, the CDR3 is TGTGCCAGCAGTTGGGGTGGCAGTGAAGCTTTCTTT.

The count of this clone is one. The gene calls are TRBV4-1 and TRBJ2-1; 9 nucleotides match TRBD2. The CDR3 sequence is 13 residues long. V trimming: 4 bases; J trimming: 8 bases; junction bases outside the gene matches: 3. Germline values: CDR1 MGHRA, CDR2 YSYEKL. CDR3: CASSPTSGYEQFF. The CDR3, as DNA: TGCGCCAGCAGCCCGACTAGCGGTTATGAGCAGTTCTTC.

V usage is TRBV6-1 and J usage is TRBJ1-6; D unclear. V shed 3 bases and J shed 3 bases, with 6 bases lying between them. Germline lookup yields CDR1 MNHNS and CDR2 SASEGT. This CDR3 is built from 14 residues. CDR3 region: CASSEASYNSPLHF. CDR3 DNA: TGTGCCAGCAGTGAGGCCAGCTATAATTCACCCCTCCACTTT.

The gene calls are TRBV9 and TRBJ2-1; 7 nucleotides match TRBD2. The CDR3 length is 15 residues. Trimming removed 6 bases from V and 0 bases from J; junction bases left unmatched: 6. From germline, CDR1 is SGDLS and CDR2 YYNGEE. The CDR3 DNA reads TGTGCCAGCAACCCTAGCGGAAGCTCCTACAATGAGCAGTTCTTC. Its translation is CASNPSGSSYNEQFF.

V is TRBV9 and J is TRBJ2-1; 9 bases align to TRBD2. V trimming: 3 bases; J trimming: 2 bases; junction bases outside the gene matches: 0. This CDR3 comprises 14 residues. Looked up from germline, CDR1 is SGDLS and CDR2 is YYNGEE. The CDR3 here is CASSGLAAYNEQFF. DNA for the CDR3: TGTGCCAGCAGCGGACTAGCGGCCTACAATGAGCAGTTCTTC.

The chain is built from TRBV5-5 and TRBJ2-7, with TRBD1 matching 8 bases. V shed 0 bases, J shed 2 bases, and the junction held 1 base outside the gene matches. This CDR3 is 14 amino acids long. Germline V gene lookup returns CDR1 SGHKS and CDR2 YYEKEE (reference sequence). The CDR3 reads CASSLGQGPYEQYF. The CDR3 region has the DNA TGTGCCAGCAGCTTGGGACAGGGGCCCTACGAGCAGTACTTC.

The rearrangement links TRBV12-5 to TRBJ2-1; 10 nucleotides match TRBD2. The CDR3 covers 16 residues. CDR1 is LGHNT and CDR2 is FRNRAP in the germline V gene. J lost 6 bases, V lost 0 bases, and 5 bases had no gene match. The CDR3 spells CASGLVGLAGVNEQFF. CDR3 DNA sequence: TGTGCTAGTGGTTTGGTAGGGCTAGCGGGAGTCAATGAGCAGTTCTTC.

This sequence joins TRBV5-4 and TRBJ1-5, with D uncertain. CDR3 length: 16 amino acids. V lost 0 bases and J 0 bases, leaving 10 bases between the germline ends. Per the germline V gene, CDR1 is SGHNT and CDR2 is YYREEE (reference sequence). CDR3 protein: CASSLAKGGSNQPQHF. The CDR3 nucleotides are TGTGCCAGCAGCTTGGCCAAGGGAGGTAGCAATCAGCCCCAGCATTTT.

The chain links TRBV19 to TRBJ1-1, with 7 bases lining up with TRBD1. The germline gives CDR1 LNHDA, CDR2 SQIVND (reference sequence). The J segment lost 3 bases and the V segment lost 4 bases, leaving 5 bases of the junction unmatched. The CDR3 sequence is 14 residues long. The chain's CDR3 is CASSRGDRYTEAFF. The CDR3 DNA follows: TGTGCCAGTAGTAGGGGGGACAGATACACTGAAGCTTTCTTT.

The rearrangement joins TRBV29-1 to TRBJ1-1, with 7 bases matching TRBD1. Losses at the gene ends were 7 bases for V and 3 bases for J; bases not matched to a gene: 5. CDR3 length: 12 residues. CDR1 SQVTM and CDR2 ANQGSEA come from the germline V gene. CDR3 residues: CSGRTGDTEAFF. CDR3 DNA: TGCAGCGGACGCACAGGGGACACTGAAGCTTTCTTT. Looking up the rest from reference TRBV29-1 and TRBJ1-1 gives the full variable domain: SAVISQKPSRDICQRGTSLTIQCQVDSQVTMMFWYRQQPGQSLTLIATANQGSEATYESGFVIDKFPISRPNLTFSTLTVSNMSPEDSSIYLCSGRTGDTEAFFGQGTRLTVV.